These T cell receptor beta chains were read from a single sample in a study of cytomegalovirus exposure and HLA in healthy donors. Sequenced by immunoSEQ multiplex PCR; TCRdb stores in-frame clones only, minus some. The sample includes more than 85,000 clones, 70% to 90% seen only once; the top ten take about 1.8%. Material for sequencing was PBMCs. The receptors here all came from a man aged 35 to 55 in good health and CMV-seronegative. The CDR3 runs from the conserved cysteine through the conserved F or W. The order of the fields is J gene, V gene, D gene, clone size, CDR3 DNA, CDR3 protein. A D gene is named only where the DNA matches it firmly. Size values are once, few and many counts, or a class for expanded clones, and some rows have none.

J gene: TRBJ1-2; V gene: TRBV4-2; D gene: NA; clone size: NA; CDR3 DNA: TGTGCCAGCAGCCTAGAGACAAGTGGCTACACCTTC; CDR3 protein: CASSLETSGYTF
J gene: TRBJ1-1; V gene: TRBV27; D gene: TRBD1; clone size: NA; CDR3 DNA: TGTGCCAGCAGTTTAGGAGGCCTCGACAGGGGGCTAGGGAACACTGAAGCTTTCTTT; CDR3 protein: CASSLGGLDRGLGNTEAFF
J gene: TRBJ2-7; V gene: TRBV6-5; D gene: TRBD1; clone size: NA; CDR3 DNA: TGTGCCAGCAGTTACCGGGACAGTCTATACGAGCAGTACTTC; CDR3 protein: CASSYRDSLYEQYF
J gene: TRBJ2-7; V gene: TRBV5-6; D gene: NA; clone size: few; CDR3 DNA: TGTGCCAGCAGCTTGGCACACAGGACCAGGGCGGCAGAGCAGTACTTC; CDR3 protein: CASSLAHRTRAAEQYF
J gene: TRBJ1-1; V gene: TRBV30; D gene: NA; clone size: NA; CDR3 DNA: TGTGCCTGGAGCTCGGGGAACACTGAAGCTTTCTTT; CDR3 protein: CAWSSGNTEAFF
J gene: TRBJ2-6; V gene: TRBV2; D gene: TRBD1; clone size: few; CDR3 DNA: TGTGCCAGCAGCACCGAACCGGGACAGGGGGTAAGGCGTGGGGCCAACGTCCTGACTTTC; CDR3 protein: CASSTEPGQGVRRGANVLTF
J gene: TRBJ1-5; V gene: TRBV5-1; D gene: NA; clone size: NA; CDR3 DNA: TGCGCCAGCAGCTTGGGTGACACTAGCAATCAGCCCCAGCATTTT; CDR3 protein: CASSLGDTSNQPQHF
J gene: TRBJ1-5; V gene: TRBV27; D gene: NA; clone size: NA; CDR3 DNA: NA; CDR3 protein: CASSPFGQGHQPQHF
J gene: TRBJ1-3; V gene: TRBV6-1; D gene: NA; clone size: NA; CDR3 DNA: TGTGCCAGCATGAAGAACTCAGGCTCTGGAAACACCATATATTTT; CDR3 protein: CASMKNSGSGNTIYF
J gene: TRBJ1-1; V gene: TRBV10-3; D gene: NA; clone size: NA; CDR3 DNA: TGTGCCATCAGACATGGAGGGGATAAGAACACTGAAGCTTTCTTT; CDR3 protein: CAIRHGGDKNTEAFF
J gene: TRBJ2-3; V gene: TRBV6-5; D gene: TRBD2; clone size: NA; CDR3 DNA: TGTGCCAGCAGAACTAGCGGGGGGACGGATACGCAGTATTTT; CDR3 protein: CASRTSGGTDTQYF
J gene: TRBJ1-5; V gene: TRBV7-2; D gene: NA; clone size: NA; CDR3 DNA: TGTGCCAGCAGCTTAGATCGGGGTAATCAGCCCCAGCATTTT; CDR3 protein: CASSLDRGNQPQHF
J gene: TRBJ1-1; V gene: TRBV7-3; D gene: NA; clone size: NA; CDR3 DNA: TGTGCCAGCAGCTCACCCATATCACCGGGACATAATATGAACACTGAAGCTTTCTTT; CDR3 protein: CASSSPISPGHNMNTEAFF
J gene: TRBJ2-7; V gene: TRBV6-1; D gene: TRBD2; clone size: NA; CDR3 DNA: TGTGCCAGCAGTGAAGCACTAGCGGGGGGCCCCTACGAGCAGTACTTC; CDR3 protein: CASSEALAGGPYEQYF
J gene: TRBJ1-6; V gene: TRBV7-2; D gene: NA; clone size: once; CDR3 DNA: TGTGCCAGCAGGGGAGAATGGCATAATTCACCCCTCCACTTT; CDR3 protein: CASRGEWHNSPLHF
J gene: TRBJ1-2; V gene: TRBV25-1; D gene: NA; clone size: NA; CDR3 DNA: TGTGCCAGCACCCCAGATAACTATGGCTACACCTTC; CDR3 protein: CASTPDNYGYTF